Here is one T cell receptor beta chain with its context. The sample originates from a study of CD8 T cells in Susac syndrome. CD8+ and CD4+ blood T cells underwent TCR beta sequencing. The control group consisted of healthy donors matched for age and sex. Negative isolation yielded CD8+ and CD4+ T cells; FACS enriched TEMRA cells. Random hexamers primed reverse transcription of roughly 0.45 to 1 ug RNA. Multiplex immunoSEQ PCR targeted 54 Vbeta and 13 Jbeta TCR beta segments. Using its own MiXCR run on the immunoSEQ multiplex PCR reads, TCRdb lists one record per CDR3 protein. The table has 100,000 to 150,000 distinct CDR3 sequences, less than 95% seen once. V was pared by 0 bases and J by 4 bases, with 18 bases between. Germline CDR1 SGHAT, CDR2 FQNNGV. The CDR3 runs 17 residues.

This receptor was taken from a human donor in good health. The chain couples TRBV11-2 to TRBJ1-2, with no clear D. The specimen was CD4+ T cells from PBMCs. The CDR3 loop reads CASSLDLGKSRGYGYTF. Written as DNA, the CDR3 is TGTGCCAGCAGCTTAGATCTGGGGAAATCGCGGGGCTATGGCTACACCTTC.